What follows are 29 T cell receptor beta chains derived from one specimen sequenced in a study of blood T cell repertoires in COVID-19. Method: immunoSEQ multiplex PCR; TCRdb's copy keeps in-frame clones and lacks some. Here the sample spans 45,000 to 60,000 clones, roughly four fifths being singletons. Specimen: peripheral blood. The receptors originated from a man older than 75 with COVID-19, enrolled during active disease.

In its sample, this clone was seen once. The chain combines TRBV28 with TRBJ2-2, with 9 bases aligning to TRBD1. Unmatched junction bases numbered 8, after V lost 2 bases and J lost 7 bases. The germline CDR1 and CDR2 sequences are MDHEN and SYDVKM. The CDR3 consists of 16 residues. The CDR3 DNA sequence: TGTGCCAGCAGTTTAGGGGGACAGGGAGGTCACGGGGAGCTGTTTTTT. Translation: CASSLGGQGGHGELFF.

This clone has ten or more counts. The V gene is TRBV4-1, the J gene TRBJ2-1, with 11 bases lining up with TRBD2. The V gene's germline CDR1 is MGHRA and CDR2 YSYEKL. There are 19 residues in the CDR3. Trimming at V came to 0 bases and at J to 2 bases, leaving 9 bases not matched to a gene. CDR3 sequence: CASSQEQDLAGGTYNEQFF. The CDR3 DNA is TGCGCCAGCAGCCAAGAACAGGATCTAGCGGGGGGAACCTACAATGAGCAGTTCTTC.

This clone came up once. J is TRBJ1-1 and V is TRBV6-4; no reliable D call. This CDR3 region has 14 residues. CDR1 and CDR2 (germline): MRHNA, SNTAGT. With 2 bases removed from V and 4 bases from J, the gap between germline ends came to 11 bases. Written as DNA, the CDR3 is TGTGCCAGCAGTGACGCCCCAGGCGTCACTGAAGCTTTCTTT. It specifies CASSDAPGVTEAFF.

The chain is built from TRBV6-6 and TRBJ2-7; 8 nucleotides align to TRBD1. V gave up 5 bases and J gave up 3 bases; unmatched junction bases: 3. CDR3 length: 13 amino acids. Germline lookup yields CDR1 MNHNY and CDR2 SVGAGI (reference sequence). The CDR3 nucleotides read TGTGCCAGCAGTGGGACAGGAGGCTACGAGCAGTACGTC. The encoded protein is CASSGTGGYEQYV.

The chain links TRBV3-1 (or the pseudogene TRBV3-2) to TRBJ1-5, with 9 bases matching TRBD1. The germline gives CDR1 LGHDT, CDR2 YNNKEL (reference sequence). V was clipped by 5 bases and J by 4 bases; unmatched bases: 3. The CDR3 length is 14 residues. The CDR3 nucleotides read TGTGCCAGCAGCTCGACAGGGGGAAATCAGCCCCAGCATTTT. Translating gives CASSSTGGNQPQHF.

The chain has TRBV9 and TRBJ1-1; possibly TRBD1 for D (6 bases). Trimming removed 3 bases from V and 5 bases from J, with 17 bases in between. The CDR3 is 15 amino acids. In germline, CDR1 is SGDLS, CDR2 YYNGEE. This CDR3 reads CASSAGTPRGTEAFF. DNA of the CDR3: TGTGCCAGCAGCGCTGGGACACCTCGAGGGACTGAAGCTTTCTTT.

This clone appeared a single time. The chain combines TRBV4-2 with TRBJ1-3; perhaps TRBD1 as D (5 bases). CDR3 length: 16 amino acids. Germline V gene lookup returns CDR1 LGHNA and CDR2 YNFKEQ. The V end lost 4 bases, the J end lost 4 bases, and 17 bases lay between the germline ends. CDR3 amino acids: CASSPTGSPRGNTIYF. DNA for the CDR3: TGTGCCAGCAGCCCTACAGGTTCCCCCAGGGGAAACACCATATATTTT.

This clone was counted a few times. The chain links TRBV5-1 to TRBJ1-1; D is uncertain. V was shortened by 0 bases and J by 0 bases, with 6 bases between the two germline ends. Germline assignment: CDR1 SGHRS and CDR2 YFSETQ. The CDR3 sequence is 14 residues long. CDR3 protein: CASSLAGMNTEAFF. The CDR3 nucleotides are TGCGCCAGCAGCTTGGCGGGGATGAACACTGAAGCTTTCTTT.

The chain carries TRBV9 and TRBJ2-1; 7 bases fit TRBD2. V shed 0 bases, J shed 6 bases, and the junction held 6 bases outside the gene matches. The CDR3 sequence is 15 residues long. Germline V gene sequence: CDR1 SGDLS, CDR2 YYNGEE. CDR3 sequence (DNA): TGTGCCAGCAGCGTAGGACTAGCCGGGGCCAATGAGCAGTTCTTC. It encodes CASSVGLAGANEQFF.

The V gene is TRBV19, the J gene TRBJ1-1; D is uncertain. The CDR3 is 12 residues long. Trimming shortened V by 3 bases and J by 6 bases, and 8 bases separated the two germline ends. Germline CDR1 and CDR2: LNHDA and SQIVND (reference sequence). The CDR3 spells CASSITVSEAFF. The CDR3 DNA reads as TGTGCCAGTAGTATTACGGTTTCTGAAGCTTTCTTT.

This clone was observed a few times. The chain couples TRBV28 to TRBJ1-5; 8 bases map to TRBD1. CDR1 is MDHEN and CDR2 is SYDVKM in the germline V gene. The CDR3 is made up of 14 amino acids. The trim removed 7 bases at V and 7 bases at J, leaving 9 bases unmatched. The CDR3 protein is CASIRQGRSQPQHF. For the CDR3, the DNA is TGTGCCAGCATCCGACAGGGGCGATCACAGCCCCAGCATTTT. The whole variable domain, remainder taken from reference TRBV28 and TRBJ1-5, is DVKVTQSSRYLVKRTGEKVFLECVQDMDHENMFWYRQDPGLGLRLIYFSYDVKMKEKGDIPEGYSVSREKKERFSLILESASTNQTSMYLCASIRQGRSQPQHFGDGTRLSIL.

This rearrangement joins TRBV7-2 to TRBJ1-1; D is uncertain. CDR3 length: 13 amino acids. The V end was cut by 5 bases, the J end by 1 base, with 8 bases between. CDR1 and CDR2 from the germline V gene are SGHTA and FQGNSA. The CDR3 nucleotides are TGTGCCAGCAGCAATGGGCAGAACACTGAAGCTTTCTTT. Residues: CASSNGQNTEAFF.

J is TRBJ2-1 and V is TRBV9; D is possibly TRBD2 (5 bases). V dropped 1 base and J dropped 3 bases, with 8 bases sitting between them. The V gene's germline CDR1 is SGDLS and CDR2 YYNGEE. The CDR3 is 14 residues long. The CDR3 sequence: CASSVRSDYNEQFF. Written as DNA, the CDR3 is TGTGCCAGCAGCGTACGTAGCGACTACAATGAGCAGTTCTTC.

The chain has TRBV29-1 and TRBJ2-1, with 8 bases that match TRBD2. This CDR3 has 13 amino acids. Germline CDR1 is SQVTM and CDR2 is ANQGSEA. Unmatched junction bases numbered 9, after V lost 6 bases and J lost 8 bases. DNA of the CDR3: TGCAGCGTAGCAGCGGGAGTCGGCGATGAGCAGTTCTTC. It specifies CSVAAGVGDEQFF.

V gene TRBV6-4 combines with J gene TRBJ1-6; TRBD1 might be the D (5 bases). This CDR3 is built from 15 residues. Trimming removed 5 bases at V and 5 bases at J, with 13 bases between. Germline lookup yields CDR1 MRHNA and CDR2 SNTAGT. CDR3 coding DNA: TGTGCCAGCAGTCTGGGGGGGGAAGATAATTCACCCCTCCACTTT. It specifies CASSLGGEDNSPLHF.

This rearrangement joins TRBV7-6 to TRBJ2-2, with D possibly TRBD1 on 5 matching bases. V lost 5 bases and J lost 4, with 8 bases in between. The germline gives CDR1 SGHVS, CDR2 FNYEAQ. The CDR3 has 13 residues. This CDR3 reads CASSVRGTGELFF. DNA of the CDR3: TGTGCCAGCAGCGTTAGGGGCACCGGGGAGCTGTTTTTT.

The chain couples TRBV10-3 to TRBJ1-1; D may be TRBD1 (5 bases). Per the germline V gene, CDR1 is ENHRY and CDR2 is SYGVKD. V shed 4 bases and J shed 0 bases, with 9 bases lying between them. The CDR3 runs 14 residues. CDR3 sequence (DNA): TGTGCCATCAGTGGCGCCAGGGTGAACACTGAAGCTTTCTTT. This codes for CAISGARVNTEAFF.

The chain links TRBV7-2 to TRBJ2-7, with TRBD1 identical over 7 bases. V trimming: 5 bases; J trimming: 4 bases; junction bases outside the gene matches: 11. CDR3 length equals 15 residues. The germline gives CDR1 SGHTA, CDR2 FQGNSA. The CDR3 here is CASSPDRALTYEQYF. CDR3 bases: TGTGCCAGCAGCCCCGACAGGGCCCTTACGTACGAGCAGTACTTC.

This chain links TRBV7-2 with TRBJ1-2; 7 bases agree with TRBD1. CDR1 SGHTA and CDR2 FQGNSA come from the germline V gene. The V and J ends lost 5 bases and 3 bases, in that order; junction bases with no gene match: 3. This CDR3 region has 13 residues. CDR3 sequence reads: CASSQGGHYGYTF. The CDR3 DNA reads TGTGCCAGCAGCCAAGGGGGCCACTATGGCTACACCTTC.

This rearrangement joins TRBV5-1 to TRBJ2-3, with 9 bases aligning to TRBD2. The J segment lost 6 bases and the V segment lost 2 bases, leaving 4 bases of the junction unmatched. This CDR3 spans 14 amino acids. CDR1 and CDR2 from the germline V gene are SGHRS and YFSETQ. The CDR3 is CASSFSGGFDTQYF. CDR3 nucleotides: TGCGCCAGCAGCTTTAGCGGGGGATTCGATACGCAGTATTTT.

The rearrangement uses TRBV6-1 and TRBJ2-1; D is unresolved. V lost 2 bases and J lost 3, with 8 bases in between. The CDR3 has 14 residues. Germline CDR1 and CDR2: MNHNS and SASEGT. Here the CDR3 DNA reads TGTGCCAGCAGTGAAATAACCAGCTACAATGAGCAGTTCTTC. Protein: CASSEITSYNEQFF.

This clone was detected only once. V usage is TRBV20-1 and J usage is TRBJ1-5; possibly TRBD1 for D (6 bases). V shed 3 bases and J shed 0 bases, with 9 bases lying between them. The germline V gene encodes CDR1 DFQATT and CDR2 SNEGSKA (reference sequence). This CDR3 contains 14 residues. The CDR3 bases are TGCAGTGCTAGTCGCAGGGGTAGCAATCAGCCCCAGCATTTT. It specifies CSASRRGSNQPQHF.

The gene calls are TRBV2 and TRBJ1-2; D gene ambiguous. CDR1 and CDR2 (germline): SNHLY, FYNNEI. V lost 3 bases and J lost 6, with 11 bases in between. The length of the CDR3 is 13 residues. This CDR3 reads CASSEERVDGYTF. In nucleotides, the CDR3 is TGTGCCAGCAGTGAGGAGAGGGTTGATGGCTACACCTTC. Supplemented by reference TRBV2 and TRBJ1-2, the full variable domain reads EPEVTQTPSHQVTQMGQEVILRCVPISNHLYFYWYRQILGQKVEFLVSFYNNEISEKSEIFDDQFSVERPDGSNFTLKIRSTKLEDSAMYFCASSEERVDGYTFGSGTRLTVV.

CDR3 sequence (DNA): TGCAGCGGTAACAGGGCGGGTTACAATGAGCAGTTCTTC. Amino acid sequence: CSGNRAGYNEQFF. This chain joins TRBV29-1 and TRBJ2-1, with D maybe TRBD1 (6 bases). The germline V and J ends were trimmed by 7 bases and 4 bases, with 14 bases remaining between them. From germline, CDR1 is SQVTM and CDR2 ANQGSEA. The CDR3 is made up of 13 amino acids.

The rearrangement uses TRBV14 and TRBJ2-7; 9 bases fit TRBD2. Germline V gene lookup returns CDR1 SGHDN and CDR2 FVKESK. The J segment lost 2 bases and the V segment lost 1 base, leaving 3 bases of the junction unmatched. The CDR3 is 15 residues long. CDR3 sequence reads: CASSQALAGPYEQYF. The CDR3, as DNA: TGTGCCAGCAGCCAAGCACTAGCGGGTCCCTACGAGCAGTACTTC.

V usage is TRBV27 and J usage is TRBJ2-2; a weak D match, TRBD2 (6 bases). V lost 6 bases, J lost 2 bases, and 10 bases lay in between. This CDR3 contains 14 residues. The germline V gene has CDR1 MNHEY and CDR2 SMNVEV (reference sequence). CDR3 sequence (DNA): TGTGCCAGCAGGGAGGGAGCAAACACCGGGGAGCTGTTTTTT. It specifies CASREGANTGELFF.

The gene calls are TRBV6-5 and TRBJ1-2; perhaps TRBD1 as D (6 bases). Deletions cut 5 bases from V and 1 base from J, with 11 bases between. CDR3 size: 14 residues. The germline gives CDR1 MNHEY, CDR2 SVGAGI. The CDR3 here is CASSIGTNNYGYTF. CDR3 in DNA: TGTGCCAGCAGTATCGGGACAAATAACTATGGCTACACCTTC.

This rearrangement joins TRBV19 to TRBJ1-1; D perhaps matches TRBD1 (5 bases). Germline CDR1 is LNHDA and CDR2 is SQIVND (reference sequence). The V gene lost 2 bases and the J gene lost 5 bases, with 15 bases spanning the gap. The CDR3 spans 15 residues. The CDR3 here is CASSISGGAGTEAFF. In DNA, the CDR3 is TGTGCCAGTAGTATATCCGGCGGGGCTGGGACTGAAGCTTTCTTT.

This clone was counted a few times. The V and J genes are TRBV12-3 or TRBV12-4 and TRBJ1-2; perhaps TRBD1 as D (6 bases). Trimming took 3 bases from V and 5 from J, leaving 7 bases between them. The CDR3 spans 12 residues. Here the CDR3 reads CASSFQGYGYTF. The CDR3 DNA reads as TGTGCCAGCAGTTTCCAGGGGTATGGCTACACCTTC.